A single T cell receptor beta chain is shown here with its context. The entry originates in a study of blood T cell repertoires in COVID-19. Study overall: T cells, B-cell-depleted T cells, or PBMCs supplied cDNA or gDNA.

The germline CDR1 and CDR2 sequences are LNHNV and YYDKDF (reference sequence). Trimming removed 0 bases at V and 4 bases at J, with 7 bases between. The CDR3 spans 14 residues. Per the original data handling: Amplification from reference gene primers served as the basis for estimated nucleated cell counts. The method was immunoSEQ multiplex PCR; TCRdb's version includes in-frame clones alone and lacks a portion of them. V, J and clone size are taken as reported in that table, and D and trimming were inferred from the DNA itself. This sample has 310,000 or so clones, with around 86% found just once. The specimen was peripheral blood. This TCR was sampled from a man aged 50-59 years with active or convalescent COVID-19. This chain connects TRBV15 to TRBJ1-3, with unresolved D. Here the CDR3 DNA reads TGTGCCACCAGCAGAGATCGGTTAGGAAACACCATATATTTT. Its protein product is CATSRDRLGNTIYF.